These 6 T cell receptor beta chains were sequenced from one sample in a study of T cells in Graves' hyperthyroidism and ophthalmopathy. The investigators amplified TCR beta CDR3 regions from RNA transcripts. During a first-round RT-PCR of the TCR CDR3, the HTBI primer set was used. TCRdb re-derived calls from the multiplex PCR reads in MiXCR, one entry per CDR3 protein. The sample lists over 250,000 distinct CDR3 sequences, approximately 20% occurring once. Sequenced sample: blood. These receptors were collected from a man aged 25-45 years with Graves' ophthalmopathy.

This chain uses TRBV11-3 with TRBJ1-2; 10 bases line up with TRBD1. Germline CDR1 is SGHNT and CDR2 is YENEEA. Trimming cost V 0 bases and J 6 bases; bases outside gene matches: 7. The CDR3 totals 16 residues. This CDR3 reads CASSLDKTGGGDGYTF. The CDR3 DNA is TGTGCCAGCAGCTTAGATAAGACAGGGGGCGGCGATGGCTACACCTTC.

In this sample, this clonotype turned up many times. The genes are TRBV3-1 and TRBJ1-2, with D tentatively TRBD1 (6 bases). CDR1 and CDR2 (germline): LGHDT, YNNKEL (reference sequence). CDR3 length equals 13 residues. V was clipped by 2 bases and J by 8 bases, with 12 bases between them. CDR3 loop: CASSQRGAVGYTF. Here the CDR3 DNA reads TGTGCCAGCAGCCAACGGGGGGCGGTCGGCTACACCTTC.

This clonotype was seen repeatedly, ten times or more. This chain's CDR3 is CASSVRGVAFF. CDR3 DNA: TGTGCCAGCAGCGTAAGGGGTGTCGCTTTCTTT. This chain links TRBV12-3 or TRBV12-4 with TRBJ1-1; tentative D call: TRBD1 (5 bases). CDR3 size: 11 residues. V lost 6 bases and J lost 11, with 13 bases in between.

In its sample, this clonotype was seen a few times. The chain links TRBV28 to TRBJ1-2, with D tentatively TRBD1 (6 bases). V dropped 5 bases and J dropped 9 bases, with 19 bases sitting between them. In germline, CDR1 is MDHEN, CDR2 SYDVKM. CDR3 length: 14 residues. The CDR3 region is CASSPPDRSFSYTF. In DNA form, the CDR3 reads TGTGCCAGCAGTCCTCCGGACAGATCTTTTAGCTACACCTTC.

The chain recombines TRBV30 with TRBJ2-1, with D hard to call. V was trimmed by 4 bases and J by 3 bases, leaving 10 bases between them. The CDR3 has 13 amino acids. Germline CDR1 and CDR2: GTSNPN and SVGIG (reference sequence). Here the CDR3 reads CAWTLSSYNEQFF. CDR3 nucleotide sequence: TGTGCCTGGACCCTGAGCAGCTACAATGAGCAGTTCTTC.

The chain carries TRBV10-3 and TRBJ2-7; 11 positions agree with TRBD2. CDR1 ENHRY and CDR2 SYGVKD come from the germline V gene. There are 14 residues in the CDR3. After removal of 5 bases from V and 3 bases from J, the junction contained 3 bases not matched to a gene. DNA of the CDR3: TGTGCCATCAGTAGTACTAGCGGGAGCTACGAGCAGTACTTC. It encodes CAISSTSGSYEQYF.